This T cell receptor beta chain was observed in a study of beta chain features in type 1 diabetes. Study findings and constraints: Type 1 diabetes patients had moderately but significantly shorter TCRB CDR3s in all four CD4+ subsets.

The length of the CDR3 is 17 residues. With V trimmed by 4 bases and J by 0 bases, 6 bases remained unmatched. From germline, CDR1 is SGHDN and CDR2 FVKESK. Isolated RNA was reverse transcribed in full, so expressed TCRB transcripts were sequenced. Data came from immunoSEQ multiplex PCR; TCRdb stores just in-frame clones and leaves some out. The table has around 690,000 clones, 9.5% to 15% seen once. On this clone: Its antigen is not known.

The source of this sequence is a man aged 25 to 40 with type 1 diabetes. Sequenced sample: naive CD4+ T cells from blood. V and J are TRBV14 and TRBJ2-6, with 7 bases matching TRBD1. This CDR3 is CASSPWTGVSGANVLTF. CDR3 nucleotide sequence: TGTGCCAGCAGCCCTTGGACAGGAGTCTCTGGGGCCAACGTCCTGACTTTC. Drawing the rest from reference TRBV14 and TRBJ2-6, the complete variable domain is EAGVTQFPSHSVIEKGQTVTLRCDPISGHDNLYWYRRVMGKEIKFLLHFVKESKQDESGMPNNRFLAERTGGTYSTLKVQPAELEDSGVYFCASSPWTGVSGANVLTFGAGSRLTVL.